Below, one T cell receptor (beta chain) is given with its context. As yet, its antigen is unknown. The sample belongs to a study of cytomegalovirus exposure and HLA in healthy donors. Whole-study results and caveats: The HLA-A and HLA-B alleles of most subjects were reportedly predicted accurately from TCR beta sequences. Rare TCR sequences dominated, though some public TCRs recurred in many donors. In a later analysis, donors in an Asian-associated ancestry cluster reportedly had fewer N-insertions in productive TCRs than the cohort mean. Overall, some 160 TCR beta chains were annotated as cytomegalovirus-associated.

PCR was performed using 60 Vbeta and 13 Jbeta primers. This table comes from immunoSEQ multiplex PCR, and its TCRdb copy is limited to in-frame clones, with some not included. The table records about 240,000 clones, 80% to 85% of them present only once. The clonotype comes from a woman aged 55-75 years in good health and CMV-seropositive. Sequenced material: PBMCs.

CDR3 sequence reads: CASSPIGGTDYEQYF. The CDR3, as DNA: TGTGCCAGTAGTCCTATTGGGGGGACAGACTACGAGCAGTACTTC. The V call is TRBV19, the J call TRBJ2-7; tentatively, D is TRBD1 (7 bases). V was cut by 5 bases and J by 3 bases, with 17 bases left in between. The CDR3 is 15 residues long. Germline V gene data show CDR1 as LNHDA and CDR2 as SQIVND (reference sequence).